The rows below give T cell receptor beta chains drawn from one sample of a study of T cell repertoires and HLA-DP antigens. These receptors' antigens are unknown. Using immunoSEQ multiplex PCR, the repertoire was profiled, and TCRdb retains in-frame clones only, with some absent. This table has about 73,000 clones, around 80% appearing once. Sequenced material: CD4+ T cells from PBMCs. These receptors were obtained from a man between 60 and 75 years old in good health and CMV-seronegative. Both conserved end residues are trimmed from each CDR3. Fields, in order: D gene, clone size, V gene, CDR3 protein. A D gene is named only where the DNA matches it firmly. Some rows mark clone size as missing; the rest say once, few, many or name a class of expanded clone.

TRBD2 - TRBV19 ASSIELAGGGNEQF
- - TRBV7-9 ASRDDLGRTGELF
- - TRBV2 ASSGMPSGYT
TRBD2 - TRBV6-4 ASTPGLAGGPSTGELF
- - TRBV5-6 ASSLVNGVNTEAF
TRBD1 - TRBV9 ASSPSDRGSLKYEKLF
TRBD1 - TRBV6-6 ASSSTGESNNEQF
TRBD1 - TRBV11-3 ASSPQGIKGDEQY
- once TRBV7-9 ASSFRSGHEKLF
- - TRBV18 ASSPELDQPQH
TRBD2 - TRBV7-2 ASSLLAGGENEQF
- - TRBV4-3 ASSQGAGAQNTGELF
TRBD1 - TRBV28 ASSPPRDRQANYGYT
TRBD1 medium-sized TRBV7-6 ASSRRPGQVNEKLF
- - TRBV7-9 ASSLGERMGETQY
- - TRBV29-1 SGGSNLGTQY
- once TRBV30 AWTPRSQGGTQY
- - TRBV5-1 ASRDLNTEAF
TRBD1 medium-sized TRBV5-4 ASSPPTGVAANVLT
- - TRBV28 ASRESSTDTQY
- - TRBV6-6 ASSYDGYT
TRBD1 few TRBV6-1 ASSPDRKTYEQY
- few TRBV18 ASTTGLGETQY
- - TRBV27 ASRPRVGGTEAF
- - TRBV30 ACPSRDTISSPLH
- - TRBV11-2 ASSFRGGFQY
- - TRBV28 ASSLSGHNEKLF
- - TRBV5-5 ASSLGWPNEQF
- few TRBV7-2 ASSLVKVANSPLH
- - TRBV5-5 ASSLEGIPSGEQY
- - TRBV2 ASSQGDYGYT
TRBD2 - TRBV5-4 ASSPSGGDSKNIQY
TRBD1 - TRBV11-2 ASSLEGGSYTGELF
TRBD1 - TRBV13 ASSTHGQGNYEQY